The entry that follows covers one TCR beta chain sequence. Antigen: not known. The data were obtained in a study of blood T cells in healthy people across ages. Study-level findings and limits: Among T cells, TCR beta diversity per million cells dropped roughly linearly as age rose. Expanded clonotype changes were possibly confounded by unknown donor CMV status.

Through a sample-barcoded 5' primer and a J-beta primer mix, a second PCR was run for about 7 to 12 cycles. A minimum of 2.5 million CDR3-containing paired-end reads was obtained for each sample. TCRdb fed the 5' RACE reads into MiXCR, producing one record per CDR3 protein. Seen here are about 750,000 distinct CDR3 sequences, 40% to 65% observed once, and the top ten hold about 42%. This CDR3 is built from 14 residues. Germline lookup yields CDR1 MNHEY and CDR2 SMNVEV (reference sequence). V gave up 2 bases and J gave up 4 bases; unmatched junction bases: 3. The rearrangement joins TRBV27 to TRBJ2-3, with 7 bases that match TRBD2. This sequence was found in a man older than 75 in good health. The sample taken for sequencing was blood. CDR3 sequence (DNA): TGTGCCAGCAGTTTAGGCGGGAGCCCAGATACGCAGTATTTT. It is translated as CASSLGGSPDTQYF.